This T cell receptor beta chain was identified in a study of Graves' ophthalmopathy and Graves' hyperthyroidism (dated by TCRdb to between 2017 and 2018). Study-level background: Peripheral blood was collected at initial diagnosis, prior to any treatment. An independent validation cohort comprised 18 hyperthyroidism patients and roughly 15 patients who later progressed from hyperthyroidism to ophthalmopathy. TCR beta repertoire signatures were used to distinguish Graves' ophthalmopathy from Graves' hyperthyroidism and to predict progression to ophthalmopathy. The 95 to 100 discovery patients were randomly divided into training and test sets at a 7:3 ratio. In roughly 6 hyperthyroidism patients, T-cell repertoires of thyroid tissue and blood were compared. To explore V-J signatures distinguishing ophthalmopathy from hyperthyroidism, a discovery set of 100 patients (about 41 ophthalmopathy, some 55 stable hyperthyroidism) was enrolled. Following sampling, methimazole starting at 30 mg daily was administered to hyperthyroidism patients, and high-dose intravenous methylprednisolone was administered to ophthalmopathy patients. In total, over 130 blood samples were TCR-sequenced: 43 ophthalmopathy, some 75 hyperthyroidism and about 17 hyperthyroidism-to-ophthalmopathy patients. What the study reported, not specific to this receptor: Most expanded thyroid clonotypes with a frequency above 0.001 also appeared in blood, which suggests that blood repertoires may reflect the immune response in the thyroid. Ophthalmopathy was separated from stable hyperthyroidism by the 13-signature model with just under 90% sensitivity and less than 82% specificity in cross-validation and with 80%/75% in the test set. In validation, the model predicted ophthalmopathy progression with more than 55% sensitivity and approximately 75% specificity; 12 predicted patients were CT-confirmed with GO in a median of approximately 6.5 months. No statistical method was used to set the sample size in advance, and the investigators knew which group each participant was assigned to.

In its sample, this clonotype was seen many times. No antigen is known for it. No base-level quality is on record; no much larger clone is a single base apart. TCR beta CDR3 regions were amplified from RNA transcripts for repertoire sequencing. HTBI primers and the Qiagen OneStep RT-PCR kit were used in a first-round RT-PCR, which was followed by a second-round multiplex PCR, size selection and purification. Libraries were sequenced on an Illumina HiSeq2000 using paired-end 100 bp reads. In the source study's methods: SOAPnuke was used to process the reads, removing any read that contained adapters or uncalled bases, had a mean Phred below 15, or lacked an exact match to the constant primer or identifier. COPE v1.2.5 was used to merge the high-quality paired reads. Each unique nucleotide sequence was defined as a clonotype, and clonotypes were aligned to IMGT TRB V, D and J references with MiTCR v1.1. Only V-J combinations with frequency above 0.0001 were analysed, covering 98% to 99.2% of repertoires. A TCR clonal expansion and chaos score per V-J combination was defined as the ratio of F50 clonal expansion to chaos observed in the TCRdist matrix. Welch's t-statistics and random forest were used to narrow the features down to more than 10 V-J combinations, which were then fed into a naive Bayes classifier. The Morisita-Horn index was used to measure how similar the thyroid and blood repertoires were. The public reads were reanalyzed by TCRdb: fastp trimming at Q25, MiXCR alignment, in-frame beta chains only. Each entry merges the rows of one CDR3 protein and shows their most common DNA and genes. These V and J calls rely on TCRdb rather than the paper's analysis. The sample records around 470,000 distinct CDR3 sequences, roughly an eighth of which are singletons. The ten most abundant clones make up approximately 9.8% of the sample.

V loses 6 bases of germline sequence and J loses 4 bases, and the interval between the two ends is 18 bases. From a lookup of the germline V gene (reference sequence), CDR1 and CDR2 are DFQATT and SNEGSKA. The CDR3 sequence holds 14 residues, the cysteine and phenylalanine included. Only the CDR3 portion is preserved as DNA: 42 bases, with reading frame beginning at the first base. The ophthalmopathy patients had moderately to severely active disease, with a Clinical Activity Score of 3 or higher, a NOSPECS grade of 4 or higher, and a disease duration of less than 3 months. Anyone with other autoimmune diseases, uncontrolled infections, pregnancy or lactation was excluded from the study. Diagnosis was based on clinical symptoms, serum thyroxine, TRAb, thyroid ultrasound and orbital computed tomography. Using Ficoll-Paque density gradient centrifugation, PBMCs were isolated from 10 ml of fresh peripheral blood. Total RNA was extracted with Trizol reagent and quality-checked on an Agilent 2100 Bioanalyzer.

The material sequenced was blood. Rearrangement joined TRBV20-1 to TRBJ1-1, and TRBD1 may be the D gene, going by 6 matching bases. The TCR was taken from a woman aged 30 to 39 with Graves' ophthalmopathy. Donor details come from another sample of the same person, matched by shared clones. The nucleotide sequence is given as TGCAGTGCCACCCACAGGGCGGTGGCCACTGAAGCTTTCTTT. It is translated as CSATHRAVATEAFF.